The 30 T cell receptor beta chains below come from one sample, sequenced in a study of blood T cell repertoires in COVID-19. Sequencing was performed with immunoSEQ multiplex PCR; in TCRdb, only in-frame clones are kept and a portion is missing. This repertoire shows hundreds of thousands of clones, 75% to 90% found once; its top ten account for 1.1%. The sequencing input was PBMCs or T cells enriched from blood (not recorded which). The receptors derive from a man between 25 and 39 years old who had recovered from COVID-19.

This chain uses TRBV18 with TRBJ2-7; D is possibly TRBD2 (6 bases). Trimming stripped 6 bases from V and 1 base from J, with 16 bases between. The germline CDR1 and CDR2 sequences are KGHSH and LQKENI. CDR3 length equals 15 residues. The CDR3 DNA sequence: TGTGCCAGCTCCGGGAGCAGAAGCAAGTCCTACGAGCAGTACTTC. Translated: CASSGSRSKSYEQYF.

The chain recombines TRBV25-1 with TRBJ2-3; 7 nucleotides match TRBD2. This CDR3 comprises 15 residues. Germline V gene lookup returns CDR1 MGHDK and CDR2 SYGVNS. Losses at the gene ends were 3 bases for V and 2 bases for J; bases not matched to a gene: 5. CDR3 nucleotide sequence: TGTGCCAGCAGTGACCGGGAGGTATACACAGATACGCAGTATTTT. This translates into CASSDREVYTDTQYF.

The rearrangement uses TRBV28 and TRBJ1-5; 11 bases map to TRBD1. Looked up from germline, CDR1 is MDHEN and CDR2 is SYDVKM. This CDR3 has 14 amino acids. After removal of 4 bases from V and 7 bases from J, the junction contained 3 bases not matched to a gene. CDR3 sequence: CASSSGTGGQPQHF. DNA of the CDR3: TGTGCCAGCAGTTCCGGGACAGGGGGACAGCCCCAGCATTTT. Supplemented by reference TRBV28 and TRBJ1-5, the full variable domain reads DVKVTQSSRYLVKRTGEKVFLECVQDMDHENMFWYRQDPGLGLRLIYFSYDVKMKEKGDIPEGYSVSREKKERFSLILESASTNQTSMYLCASSSGTGGQPQHFGDGTRLSIL.

The rearrangement uses TRBV30 and TRBJ2-7; D not resolved. The V end lost 3 bases, the J end lost 5 bases, and 14 bases lay between the germline ends. The CDR3 consists of 13 residues. In germline, CDR1 is GTSNPN, CDR2 SVGIG (reference sequence). CDR3 protein: CAWRTGWLDEQYF. DNA of the CDR3: TGTGCCTGGAGGACTGGCTGGTTGGACGAGCAGTACTTC.

This chain uses TRBV7-9 with TRBJ1-5; 10 positions match TRBD1. CDR3 length equals 18 residues. V lost 3 bases and J lost 5; bases outside the gene matches: 13. The V gene's germline CDR1 is SEHNR and CDR2 FQNEAQ (reference sequence). This CDR3 reads CASSFAPRLTGGDQPQHF. The CDR3 DNA reads TGTGCCAGCAGCTTTGCCCCCCGGTTGACAGGGGGCGATCAGCCCCAGCATTTT.

The chain recombines TRBV28 with TRBJ2-2; TRBD1 agrees at 7 bases. The CDR3 is made up of 15 amino acids. Germline V gene lookup returns CDR1 MDHEN and CDR2 SYDVKM. The V gene end was trimmed by 8 bases and the J gene end by 1 base; junction bases not matched to a gene: 7. The CDR3 bases are TGTGCCAGCGGTAAGGACAGGAGGAACACCGGGGAGCTGTTTTTT. Its translation is CASGKDRRNTGELFF.

V usage is TRBV18 and J usage is TRBJ2-1; no firm D call. The CDR3 consists of 12 residues. V was clipped by 2 bases and J by 4 bases, with 3 bases between them. Germline CDR1 reads KGHSH; CDR2 reads LQKENI. CDR3 nucleotides: TGTGCCAGCTCACCAGAGTACAATGAGCAGTTCTTC. Protein product: CASSPEYNEQFF.

The rearrangement joins TRBV11-2 to TRBJ2-7; D possibly corresponds to TRBD2 (5 bases). CDR3 length: 15 amino acids. Per germline, CDR1 SGHAT and CDR2 FQNNGV. V lost 1 base and J 5 bases, leaving 15 bases between the germline ends. DNA for the CDR3: TGTGCCAGCAGCTTAGGGACTGGCGGGTTCGACGAGCAGTACTTC. Amino acids: CASSLGTGGFDEQYF.

The V and J genes are TRBV12-3 or TRBV12-4 and TRBJ1-2; 8 bases fit TRBD1. The V gene end was trimmed by 5 bases and the J gene end by 7 bases; junction bases not matched to a gene: 3. The CDR3 is made up of 12 amino acids. CDR3 DNA sequence: TGTGCCAGCAGTGGACAGGGATTTGGCTACACCTTC. This codes for CASSGQGFGYTF.

The gene calls are TRBV11-1 and TRBJ2-1; D may be TRBD1 (5 bases). Germline V gene lookup returns CDR1 SGHAT and CDR2 FQDESV (reference sequence). The CDR3 runs 15 residues. V shed 1 base and J shed 8 bases, with 15 bases lying between them. The CDR3, as DNA: TGTGCCAGCAGCTTAGGGCCCTGGGCGACAGATGAGCAGTTCTTC. It translates to CASSLGPWATDEQFF.

The rearrangement links TRBV28 to TRBJ2-5; D remains unclear. CDR1 is MDHEN and CDR2 is SYDVKM in the germline V gene. The ends were cut back, 6 bases at V and 1 base at J, with 9 bases in the middle. The CDR3 runs 13 residues. The CDR3 is CASRWASQETQYF. DNA of the CDR3: TGTGCCAGCAGGTGGGCATCCCAAGAGACCCAGTACTTC.

V gene TRBV3-1 (or the pseudogene TRBV3-2) combines with J gene TRBJ1-1; the D gene is possibly TRBD1 (6 bases). V was shortened by 4 bases and J by 0 bases, with 12 bases between the two germline ends. From germline, CDR1 is LGHDT and CDR2 YNNKEL (reference sequence). The CDR3 loop spans 15 amino acids. The CDR3 DNA reads TGTGCCAGCAGCCGACAACAGGGATTGAACACTGAAGCTTTCTTT. This gives the protein CASSRQQGLNTEAFF.

This clone was counted only a few times. The chain carries TRBV5-1 and TRBJ2-7, with a weak D call TRBD2 (7 bases). The CDR3 length is 13 residues. Germline CDR1 is SGHRS and CDR2 is YFSETQ. Trimming left V 6 bases short and J 0 bases short, with 10 bases between. Here the CDR3 reads CASKRDNSYEQYF. The CDR3 nucleotides read TGCGCCAGCAAGCGGGACAACTCCTACGAGCAGTACTTC.

This chain joins TRBV2 and TRBJ1-1, with D hard to call. Germline assignment: CDR1 SNHLY and CDR2 FYNNEI. Trimming pared 3 bases from V and 0 bases from J, leaving 11 bases between. This CDR3 comprises 15 residues. In DNA, the CDR3 is TGTGCCAGCAGTGATATGTTCTCTATGAACACTGAAGCTTTCTTT. Protein: CASSDMFSMNTEAFF.

The chain joins TRBV5-1 to TRBJ2-7; 10 bases map to TRBD1. V lost 2 bases and J lost 5; bases outside the gene matches: 10. Germline-derived CDR1 and CDR2 are SGHRS and YFSETQ. This CDR3 has 16 amino acids. DNA for the CDR3: TGCGCCAGCAGCTTAGTAGAGACAGGGGGCTTGGACGAGCAGTACTTC. Translating it yields CASSLVETGGLDEQYF. Together with reference TRBV5-1 and TRBJ2-7, the CDR3 gives the full variable domain: KAGVTQTPRYLIKTRGQQVTLSCSPISGHRSVSWYQQTPGQGLQFLFEYFSETQRNKGNFPGRFSGRQFSNSRSEMNVSTLELGDSALYLCASSLVETGGLDEQYFGPGTRLTVT.

The chain links TRBV5-1 to TRBJ2-5; unclear D gene. Germline loops: CDR1 SGHRS, CDR2 YFSETQ. This CDR3 spans 14 amino acids. V lost 4 bases and J 0 bases, leaving 10 bases between the germline ends. The CDR3 spells CASSPLNNQETQYF. CDR3 bases: TGCGCCAGCAGCCCACTGAATAACCAAGAGACCCAGTACTTC.

In this sample, this clone turned up once. V and J are TRBV3-1 (or the pseudogene TRBV3-2) and TRBJ2-6, with TRBD1 as a possible D gene (6 bases). Trimming shortened V by 4 bases and J by 2 bases, and 12 bases separated the two germline ends. CDR3 size: 16 residues. Germline lookup yields CDR1 LGHDT and CDR2 YNNKEL (reference sequence). CDR3 in DNA: TGTGCCAGCAGCCCCCTACAGGGAACTGGGGCCAACGTCCTGACTTTC. Translation gives CASSPLQGTGANVLTF.

The chain is built from TRBV5-1 and TRBJ2-5, with 8 bases that match TRBD2. V lost 4 bases to trimming and J lost 5 bases; unmatched junction nucleotides: 13. The CDR3 is made up of 16 amino acids. CDR1 is SGHRS and CDR2 is YFSETQ in the germline V gene. CDR3 residues: CASSPRGAGDQETQYF. The CDR3 region has the DNA TGCGCCAGCAGCCCTAGGGGAGCGGGAGATCAGGAGACCCAGTACTTC.

Written as DNA, the CDR3 is TGTGCCAGCAGTGAACGTAGCGGTCGAACCTACGAGCAGTACTTC. It specifies CASSERSGRTYEQYF. This chain uses TRBV2 with TRBJ2-7, with D possibly being TRBD2 (6 bases). CDR1 and CDR2 from the germline V gene are SNHLY and FYNNEI. Trimming shortened V by 2 bases and J by 2 bases, and 13 bases separated the two germline ends. The CDR3 runs to 15 residues.

The chain uses TRBV19 and TRBJ2-7; 11 nucleotides agree with TRBD2. There are 14 residues in the CDR3. Trimming removed 9 bases from V and 4 bases from J; junction bases left unmatched: 8. From germline, CDR1 is LNHDA and CDR2 SQIVND (reference sequence). The CDR3 protein is CASRLAGGAYEQYF. The CDR3 DNA reads as TGTGCCAGCAGGTTAGCGGGAGGGGCGTACGAGCAGTACTTC. Full variable domain (missing parts from reference TRBV19 and TRBJ2-7): DGGITQSPKYLFRKEGQNVTLSCEQNLNHDAMYWYRQDPGQGLRLIYYSQIVNDFQKGDIAEGYSVSREKKESFPLTVTSAQKNPTAFYLCASRLAGGAYEQYFGPGTRLTVT.

This clone was seen once. In DNA form, the CDR3 reads TGTGCCAGTAGTATGGACAGGAGAGGAGATTCACCCCTCCACTTT. Amino acid sequence: CASSMDRRGDSPLHF. The rearrangement uses TRBV19 and TRBJ1-6, with 7 bases identical to TRBD1. J was trimmed by 8 bases and V by 3 bases; bases with no gene match: 7. CDR1 LNHDA and CDR2 SQIVND come from the germline V gene (reference sequence). This CDR3 region has 15 residues.

V gene TRBV12-3 or TRBV12-4 combines with J gene TRBJ1-2; D call uncertain. This CDR3 region has 13 residues. V lost 5 bases and J 1 base, leaving 8 bases between the germline ends. The CDR3 protein is CASSPTLNYGYTF. In DNA, the CDR3 is TGTGCCAGCAGTCCGACACTTAACTATGGCTACACCTTC.

The chain combines TRBV20-1 with TRBJ2-3; D uncertain. In germline, CDR1 is DFQATT, CDR2 SNEGSKA (reference sequence). V was clipped by 3 bases and J by 2 bases, with 9 bases between them. This CDR3 spans 13 amino acids. CDR3 in amino acids: CSASGPNTDTQYF. CDR3 sequence (DNA): TGCAGTGCTAGTGGGCCCAACACAGATACGCAGTATTTT.

This chain links TRBV28 with TRBJ1-5; D is uncertain. The CDR3 spans 13 residues. V was shortened by 3 bases and J by 5 bases, with 8 bases between the two germline ends. The germline CDR1 and CDR2 sequences are MDHEN and SYDVKM. DNA of the CDR3: TGTGCCAGCAGTTTGCCAGATTATCAGCCCCAGCATTTT. Translation: CASSLPDYQPQHF.

V and J are TRBV25-1 and TRBJ1-5; D is possibly TRBD1 (5 bases). From germline, CDR1 is MGHDK and CDR2 SYGVNS. V gave up 4 bases and J gave up 7 bases, with 17 bases separating them. CDR3 length equals 15 residues. CDR3 region: CASSGATAPGQPQHF. The CDR3 nucleotides read TGTGCCAGCAGTGGCGCGACGGCGCCAGGGCAGCCCCAGCATTTT.

This chain links TRBV30 with TRBJ2-2, with a tentative D call TRBD1 (6 bases). V lost 2 bases and J 3 bases, leaving 10 bases between the germline ends. CDR1 and CDR2 (germline): GTSNPN, SVGIG (reference sequence). The CDR3 runs 14 residues. The CDR3 DNA sequence: TGTGCCTGGAGTACCGCAGGGGACACCGGGGAGCTGTTTTTT. Translating gives CAWSTAGDTGELFF.

The rearrangement uses TRBV6-1 and TRBJ1-2; weak D call: TRBD1 (5 bases). CDR3 length equals 14 residues. V was cut by 2 bases and J by 4 bases, with 11 bases left in between. Germline-derived CDR1 and CDR2 are MNHNS and SASEGT. The CDR3 loop is CASSELGRGYGYTF. The CDR3 DNA is TGTGCCAGCAGTGAACTGGGGCGCGGCTATGGCTACACCTTC.

V gene TRBV10-1 combines with J gene TRBJ2-3; 11 bases match TRBD1. Per the germline V gene, CDR1 is WNHNN and CDR2 is SYGVQD (reference sequence). V was pared by 6 bases and J by 1 base, with 0 bases of the junction left unmatched. This CDR3 comprises 14 residues. The CDR3 DNA sequence: TGCGCCAGCAGGGGACAGGGGGGCACAGATACGCAGTATTTT. Amino acid sequence: CASRGQGGTDTQYF.

The chain employs TRBV30 and TRBJ2-7; 8 bases align to TRBD2. Germline V CDR1 and CDR2: GTSNPN, SVGIG (reference sequence). J lost 3 bases, V lost 0 bases, and 4 bases had no gene match. This CDR3 is built from 14 residues. The CDR3 bases are TGTGCCTGGAGTGTAGGACTAGCTCTCTACGAGCAGTACTTC. It yields the protein CAWSVGLALYEQYF.

The DNA for the CDR3 is TGTGCCAGCAGCGGTCAGACAGGAGTTGGCTCACCCCTCCACTTT. Translation gives CASSGQTGVGSPLHF. This chain joins TRBV7-9 and TRBJ1-6; possibly TRBD1 for D (6 bases). V dropped 5 bases and J dropped 10 bases, with 18 bases sitting between them. The germline V gene encodes CDR1 SEHNR and CDR2 FQNEAQ (reference sequence). The length of the CDR3 is 15 residues.